This T cell receptor (beta chain) derives from a study of blood T cells in healthy people across ages. All donors came from Russia, were Caucasian and healthy, and spanned ages roughly 6 to 95. Study-level findings and limits: Researchers said unsorted PBMCs prevented a conclusive naive versus antigen-experienced comparison.

To note about this clonotype: What it recognizes is unknown.

V was shortened by 0 bases and J by 2 bases, with 12 bases between the two germline ends. Per germline, CDR1 SGHRS and CDR2 YFSETQ. The CDR3 extends over 15 amino acids. Alongside a J-beta primer mix, a sample-barcoded 5' primer served in a second PCR lasting roughly 6 to 12 cycles. TCRdb reprocessed the 5' RACE reads with MiXCR, giving one entry per CDR3 protein. The data hold around 1,700,000 distinct CDR3 sequences, with 28% observed a single time. The rearrangement uses TRBV5-1 and TRBJ2-7; D could derive from TRBD1 or TRBD2 (5 bases each). The sample consisted of blood. The sequence derives from a woman aged 25 to 39 in good health. CDR3 amino acids: CASSLEGLGAYEQYF. As DNA, the CDR3 is TGCGCCAGCAGCTTGGAAGGGCTGGGGGCCTACGAGCAGTACTTC.